Sample share makes the clone carrying this T cell receptor beta chain medium-sized (0.01 to 0.1%). The antigen is unknown. Sequencing was performed with immunoSEQ multiplex PCR; in TCRdb, only in-frame clones are kept and a portion is missing. The sample lists some 9,200 clones, 55% to 85% seen once, with about a fifth in the top ten. This sample is drawn from a study of T cell clones after liver transplantation. In the study overall: TCRbeta sequencing after a pre-transplant mixed lymphocyte reaction identified graft-donor-reactive clones, later tracked in post-transplant blood. Timepoints were pre-transplant, pre-withdrawal, and after withdrawal was completed or failed. Study-wide points: Circulating graft-donor-reactive CD4 TCRbeta sequences fell significantly post-transplant in most of the 8 subjects. Conclusions were preliminary, with small, heterogeneous patient groups.

There are 15 residues in the CDR3. V gave up 1 base and J gave up 3 bases, with 10 bases separating them. CDR1 is SNHLY and CDR2 is FYNNEI in the germline V gene. The gene calls are TRBV2 and TRBJ1-5; no firm D call. This sample comprised CD8+ T cells from blood, obtained at the approximately 15-month timepoint. The clonotype comes from a human patient who received a liver transplant. The T cells may come from the graft donor. The CDR3 DNA is TGTGCCAGCAGTGAAGGGCGTATGTACAATCAGCCCCAGCATTTT. Translating gives CASSEGRMYNQPQHF.